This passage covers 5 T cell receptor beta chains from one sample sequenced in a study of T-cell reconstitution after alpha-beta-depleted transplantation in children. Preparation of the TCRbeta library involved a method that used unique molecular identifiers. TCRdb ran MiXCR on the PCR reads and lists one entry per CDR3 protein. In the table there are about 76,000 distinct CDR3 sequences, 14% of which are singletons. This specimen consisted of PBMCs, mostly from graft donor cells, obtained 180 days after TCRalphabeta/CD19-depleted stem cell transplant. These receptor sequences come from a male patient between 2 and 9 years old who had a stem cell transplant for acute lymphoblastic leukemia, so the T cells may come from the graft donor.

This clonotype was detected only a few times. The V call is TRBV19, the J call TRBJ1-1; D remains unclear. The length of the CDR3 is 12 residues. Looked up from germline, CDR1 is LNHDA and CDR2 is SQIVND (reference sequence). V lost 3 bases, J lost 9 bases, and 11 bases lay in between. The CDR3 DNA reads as TGTGCCAGTAGTATTACGGGTCGTCAAGCTTTCTTT. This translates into CASSITGRQAFF.

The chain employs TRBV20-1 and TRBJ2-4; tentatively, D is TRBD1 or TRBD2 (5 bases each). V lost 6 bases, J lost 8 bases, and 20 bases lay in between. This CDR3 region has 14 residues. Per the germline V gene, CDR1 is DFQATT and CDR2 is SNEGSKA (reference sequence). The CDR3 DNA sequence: TGCAGTGCCCGGACCTCGAGGGGACGATACATTCAGTACTTC. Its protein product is CSARTSRGRYIQYF.

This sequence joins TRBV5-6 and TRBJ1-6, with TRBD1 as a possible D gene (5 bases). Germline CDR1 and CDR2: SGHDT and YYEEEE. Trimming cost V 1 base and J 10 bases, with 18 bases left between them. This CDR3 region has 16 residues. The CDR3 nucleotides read TGTGCCAGCAGCTTGTACGCAGGGTCGTCGAGGTCACCCCTCCACTTT. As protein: CASSLYAGSSRSPLHF.

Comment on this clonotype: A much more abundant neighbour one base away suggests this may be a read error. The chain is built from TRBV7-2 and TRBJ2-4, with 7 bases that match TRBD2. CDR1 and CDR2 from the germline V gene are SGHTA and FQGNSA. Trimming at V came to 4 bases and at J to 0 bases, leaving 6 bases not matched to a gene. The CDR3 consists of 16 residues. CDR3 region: CASSSLAELAKNIQYF. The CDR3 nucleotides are TGTGCCAGCAGCTCGCTAGCGGAGCTAGCCAAAAACATTCAGTACTTC.

CDR3 protein: CASSRTSGVYNEQFF. The CDR3, as DNA: TGTGCCAGCAGCCGAACTAGCGGGGTCTACAATGAGCAGTTCTTC. V gene TRBV27 combines with J gene TRBJ2-1, with 10 bases identical to TRBD2. V lost 6 bases and J lost 3; bases outside the gene matches: 5. The CDR3 sequence is 15 residues long. Per the germline V gene, CDR1 is MNHEY and CDR2 is SMNVEV (reference sequence).